This TCR beta chain was found in a study of Ad26.COV2.S vaccination and SARS-CoV-2 variants. Study-wide background: Among those in the COV1001 Ad26.COV2.S trial arm was the donor.

Of note for this clone: Its antigen is still unknown.

Method: immunoSEQ multiplex PCR; TCRdb's copy keeps in-frame clones and lacks some. The data show fewer than 400,000 clones, approximately 89% seen once. Treatment in this sample: some 19 received Ad26.COV2.S at low or high dose, single or two shots; several received placebo; per-sample allocation not given. Day 63 after the first vaccine or placebo injection was the time point for sampling. The CDR3 covers 15 residues. V lost 0 bases and J 2 bases, leaving 9 bases between the germline ends. CDR1 and CDR2 from the germline V gene are SGHTA and FQGNSA. Study conclusions and caveats: The TCR breadth and depth analyses may have produced an underestimate of total T cell responses. Those who received vaccine or placebo ended up with similar non-spike TCR breadth.

The TCR comes from a person between 18 and 65 years old who received the Ad26.COV2.S COVID-19 vaccine or a placebo. Sequencing used peripheral blood, obtained in a trial of Ad26.COV2.S vaccine versus placebo. This chain connects TRBV7-2 to TRBJ2-3; D remains unclear. The CDR3 protein is CASSLALGFTDTQYF. In DNA form, the CDR3 reads TGTGCCAGCAGCTTAGCGTTAGGCTTCACAGATACGCAGTATTTT.